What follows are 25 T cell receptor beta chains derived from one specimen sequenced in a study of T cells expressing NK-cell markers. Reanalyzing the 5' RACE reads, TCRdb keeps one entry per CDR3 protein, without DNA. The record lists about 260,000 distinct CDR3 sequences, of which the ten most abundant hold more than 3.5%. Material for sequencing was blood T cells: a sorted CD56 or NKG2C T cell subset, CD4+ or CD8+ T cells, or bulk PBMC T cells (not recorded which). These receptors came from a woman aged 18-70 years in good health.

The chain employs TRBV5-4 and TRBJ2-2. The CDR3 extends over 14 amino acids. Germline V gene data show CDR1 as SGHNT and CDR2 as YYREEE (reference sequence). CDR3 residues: CASSAVVNTGELFF. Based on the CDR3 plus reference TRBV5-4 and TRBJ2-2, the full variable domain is ETGVTQSPTHLIKTRGQQVTLRCSSQSGHNTVSWYQQALGQGPQFIFQYYREEENGRGNFPPRFSGLQFPNYSSELNVNALELDDSALYLCASSAVVNTGELFFGEGSRLTVL.

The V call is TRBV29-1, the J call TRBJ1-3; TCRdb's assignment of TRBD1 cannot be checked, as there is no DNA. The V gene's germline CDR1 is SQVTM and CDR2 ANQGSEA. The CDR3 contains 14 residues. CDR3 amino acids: CSVGAGASGNTIYF.

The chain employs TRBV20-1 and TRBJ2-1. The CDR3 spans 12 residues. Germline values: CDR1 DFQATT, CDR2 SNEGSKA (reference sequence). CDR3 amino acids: CSARVPKYEQFF.

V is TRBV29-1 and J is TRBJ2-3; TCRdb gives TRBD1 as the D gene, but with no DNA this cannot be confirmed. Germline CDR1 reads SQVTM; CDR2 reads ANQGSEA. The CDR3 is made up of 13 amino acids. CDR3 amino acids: CSISGSPSDTQYF.

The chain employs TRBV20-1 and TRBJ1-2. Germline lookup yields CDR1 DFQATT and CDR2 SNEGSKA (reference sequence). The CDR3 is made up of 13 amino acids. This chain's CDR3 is CGSPDTANYGYTF.

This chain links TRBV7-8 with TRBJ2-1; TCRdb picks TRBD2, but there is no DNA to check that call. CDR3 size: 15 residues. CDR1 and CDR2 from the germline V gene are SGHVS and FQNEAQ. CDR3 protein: CASSSREGAYNEQFF. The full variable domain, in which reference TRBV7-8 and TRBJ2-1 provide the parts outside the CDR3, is GAGVSQSPRYKVAKRGQDVALRCDPISGHVSLFWYQQALGQGPEFLTYFQNEAQLDKSGLPSDRFFAERPEGSVSTLKIQRTQQEDSAVYLCASSSREGAYNEQFFGPGTRLTVL.

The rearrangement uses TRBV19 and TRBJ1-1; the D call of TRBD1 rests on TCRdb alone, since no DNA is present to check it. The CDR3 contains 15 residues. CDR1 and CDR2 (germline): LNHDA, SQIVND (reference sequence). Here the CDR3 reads CASSMWGRGNTEAFF.

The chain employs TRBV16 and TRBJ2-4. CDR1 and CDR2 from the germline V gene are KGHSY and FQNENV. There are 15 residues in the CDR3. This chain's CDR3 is CASSQSATQKNIQYF.

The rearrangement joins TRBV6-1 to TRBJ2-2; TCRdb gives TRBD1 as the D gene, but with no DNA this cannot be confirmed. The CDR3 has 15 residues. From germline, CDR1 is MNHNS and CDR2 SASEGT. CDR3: CASSGDRPNTGELFF.

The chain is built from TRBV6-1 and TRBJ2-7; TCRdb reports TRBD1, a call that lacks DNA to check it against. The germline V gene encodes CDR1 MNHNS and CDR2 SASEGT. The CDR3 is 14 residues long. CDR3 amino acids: CASSEWTGNNEQYF.

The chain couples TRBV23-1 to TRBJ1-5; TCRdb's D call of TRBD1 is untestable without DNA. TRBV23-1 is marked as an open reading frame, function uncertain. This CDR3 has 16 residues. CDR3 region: CASSQFFGGNNQPQHF.

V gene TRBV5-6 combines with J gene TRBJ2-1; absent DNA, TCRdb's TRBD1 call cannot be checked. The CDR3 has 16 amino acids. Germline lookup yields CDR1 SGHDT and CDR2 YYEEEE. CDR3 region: CASSQGQGRSPYEQFF.

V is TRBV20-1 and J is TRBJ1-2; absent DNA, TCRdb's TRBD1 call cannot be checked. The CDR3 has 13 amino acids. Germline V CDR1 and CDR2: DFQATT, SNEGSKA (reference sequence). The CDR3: CSARNAGTTGYTF.

CDR3 sequence: CASSQRGGDYGYTF. The J gene is TRBJ1-2, the V gene TRBV3-1. The CDR3 covers 14 residues. Germline assignment: CDR1 LGHDT and CDR2 YNNKEL (reference sequence).

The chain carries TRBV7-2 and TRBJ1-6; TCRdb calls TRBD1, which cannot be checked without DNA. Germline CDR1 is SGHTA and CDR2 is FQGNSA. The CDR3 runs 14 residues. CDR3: CASIPIGDNSPLHF.

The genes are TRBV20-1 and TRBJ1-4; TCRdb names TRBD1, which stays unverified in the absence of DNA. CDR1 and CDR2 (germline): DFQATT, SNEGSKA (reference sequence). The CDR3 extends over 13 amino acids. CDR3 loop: CSAYTGFGEKLFF.

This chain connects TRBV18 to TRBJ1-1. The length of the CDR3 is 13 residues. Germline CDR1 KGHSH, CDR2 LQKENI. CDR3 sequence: CASSPRGMTEAFF.

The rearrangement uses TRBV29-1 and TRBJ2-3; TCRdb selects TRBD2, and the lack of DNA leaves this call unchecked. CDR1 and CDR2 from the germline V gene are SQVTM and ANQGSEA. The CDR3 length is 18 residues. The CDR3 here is CSVENPGLAGGPTDTQYF.

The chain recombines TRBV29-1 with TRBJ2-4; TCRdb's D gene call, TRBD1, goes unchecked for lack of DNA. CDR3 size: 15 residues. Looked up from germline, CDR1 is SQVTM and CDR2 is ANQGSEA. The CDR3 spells CSVGAADLAKNIQYF.

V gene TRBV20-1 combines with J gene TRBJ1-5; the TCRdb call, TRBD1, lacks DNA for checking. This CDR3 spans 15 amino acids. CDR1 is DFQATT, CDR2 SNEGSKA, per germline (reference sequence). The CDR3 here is CSAAIQGAPIQPQHF.

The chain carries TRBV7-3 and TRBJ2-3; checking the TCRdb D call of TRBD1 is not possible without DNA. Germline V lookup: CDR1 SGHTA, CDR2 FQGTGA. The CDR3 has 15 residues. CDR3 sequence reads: CASSFMGQGTDTQYF.

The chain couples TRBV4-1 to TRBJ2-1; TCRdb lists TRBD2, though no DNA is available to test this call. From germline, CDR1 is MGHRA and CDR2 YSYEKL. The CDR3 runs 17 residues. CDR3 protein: CASSQAPSVGTYNEQFF.

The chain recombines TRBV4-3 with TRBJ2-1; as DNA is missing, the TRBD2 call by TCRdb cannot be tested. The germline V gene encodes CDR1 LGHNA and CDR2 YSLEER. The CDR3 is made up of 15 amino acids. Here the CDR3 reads CASSQDPGGIGEQFF.

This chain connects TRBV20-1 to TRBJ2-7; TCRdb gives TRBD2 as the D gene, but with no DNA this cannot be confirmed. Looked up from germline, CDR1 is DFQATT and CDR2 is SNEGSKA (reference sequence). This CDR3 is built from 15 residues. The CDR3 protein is CSARDTSGRRYEQYF.

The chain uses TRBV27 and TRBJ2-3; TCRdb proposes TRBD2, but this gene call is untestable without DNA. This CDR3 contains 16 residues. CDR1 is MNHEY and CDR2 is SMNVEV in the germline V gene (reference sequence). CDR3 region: CASSSQASGSADTQYF.